A single TCR beta chain is shown here with its context. The germline V gene has CDR1 SGHDN and CDR2 FVKESK. This CDR3 comprises 16 residues. Trimming took 3 bases from V and 2 from J; bases not matched to a gene: 9. The sample originates from a study of blood T cell repertoires in COVID-19. In the original workflow: Counts of nucleated cells, estimated from reference gene primer amplification, were obtained. Only in-frame clones appear in the TCRdb table, and some are missing; sequencing was by immunoSEQ multiplex PCR. V and J calls and clone size follow that table, whereas D and trimming were derived from the DNA. Here the sample spans more than 85,000 clones, roughly 80% being singletons.

The specimen was peripheral blood. This receptor was taken from a man at least 80 years old with acute or convalescent COVID-19. The chain joins TRBV14 to TRBJ2-7; 8 nucleotides align to TRBD2. CDR3 residues: CASSHNLAGVTYEQYF. The CDR3 nucleotides read TGTGCCAGCAGCCACAATCTAGCGGGTGTTACCTACGAGCAGTACTTC.